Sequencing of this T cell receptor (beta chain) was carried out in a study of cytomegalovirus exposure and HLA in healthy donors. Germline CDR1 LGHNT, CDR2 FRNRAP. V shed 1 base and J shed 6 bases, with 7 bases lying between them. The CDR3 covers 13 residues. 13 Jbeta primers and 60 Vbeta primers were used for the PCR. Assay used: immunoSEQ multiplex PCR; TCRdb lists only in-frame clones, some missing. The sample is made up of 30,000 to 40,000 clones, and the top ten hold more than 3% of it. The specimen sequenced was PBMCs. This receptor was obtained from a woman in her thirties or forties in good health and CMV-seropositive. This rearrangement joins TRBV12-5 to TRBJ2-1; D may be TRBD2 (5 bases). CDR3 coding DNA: TGTGCTAGTGGTTTGGCGGGAATCAATGAGCAGTTCTTC. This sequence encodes CASGLAGINEQFF. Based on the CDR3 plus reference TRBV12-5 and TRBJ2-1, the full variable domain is DARVTQTPRHKVTEMGQEVTMRCQPILGHNTVFWYRQTMMQGLELLAYFRNRAPLDDSGMPKDRFSAEMPDATLATLKIQPSEPRDSAVYFCASGLAGINEQFFGPGTRLTVL.